These 23 T cell receptor beta chains originate from one sample sequenced in a study of cytomegalovirus exposure and HLA in healthy donors. TCRdb's table, derived via immunoSEQ multiplex PCR, lists solely in-frame clones and lacks some. The sample shows about 200,000 clones, approximately 78% of them seen only once. The specimen sequenced was PBMCs. The receptors shown here come from a woman in her twenties or thirties in good health and CMV-seronegative.

In DNA, the CDR3 is TGTGCCAGCAGCTTAACCACTAGCGGGAGTAGAAGCAATGAGCAGTTCTTC. It codes for CASSLTTSGSRSNEQFF. The chain couples TRBV11-2 to TRBJ2-1; 11 bases map to TRBD2. Germline assignment: CDR1 SGHAT and CDR2 FQNNGV. V shed 2 bases and J 6 bases; nucleotides not matched to a gene: 9. The CDR3 sequence is 17 residues long.

Note on this clone: A much larger clone differs by one base, so this may be a read error. The gene calls are TRBV7-9 and TRBJ2-7; no clear D. Germline CDR1 and CDR2: SEHNR and FQNEAQ (reference sequence). This CDR3 spans 12 amino acids. V was clipped by 0 bases and J by 5 bases, with 5 bases between them. The CDR3 nucleotides read TGTGCCAGCAGCTTAGCCGTAAACGAGCAGTACTTC. This sequence encodes CASSLAVNEQYF.

The genes are TRBV27 and TRBJ2-1, with TRBD1 identical over 8 bases. CDR3 size: 15 residues. Trimming at V came to 6 bases and at J to 3 bases, leaving 7 bases not matched to a gene. Germline V gene data show CDR1 as MNHEY and CDR2 as SMNVEV (reference sequence). The CDR3 DNA is TGTGCCAGCAGAGCCTTCGGGACAGGCTACAATGAGCAGTTCTTC. It encodes CASRAFGTGYNEQFF.

This sequence joins TRBV6-6 and TRBJ1-3; D is possibly TRBD1 (5 bases). With 4 bases removed from V and 4 bases from J, the gap between germline ends came to 11 bases. CDR3 length: 14 residues. The germline V gene has CDR1 MNHNY and CDR2 SVGAGI (reference sequence). CDR3 sequence reads: CASSWGGPGNTIYF. CDR3 DNA: TGTGCCAGCAGTTGGGGGGGTCCGGGAAACACCATATATTTT.

This rearrangement joins TRBV7-9 to TRBJ1-2, with 9 bases matching TRBD1. The CDR3 is 15 amino acids. The germline CDR1 and CDR2 sequences are SEHNR and FQNEAQ (reference sequence). The ends lost 6 bases at V and 8 bases at J; junction bases unmatched: 13. CDR3 DNA: TGTGCCAGCAGTTTTACAGACAGGGGGGCTCCGGGCTACACCTTC. Its protein product is CASSFTDRGAPGYTF.

The CDR3 DNA sequence: TGTGCAAGTCGCCTGCGCATCGGACTAGCGGGAGGCACACCATACACCGGGGAGCTGTTTTTT. Its translation is CASRLRIGLAGGTPYTGELFF. V is TRBV12-2 and J is TRBJ2-2; the tabulated D call, TRBD2, remains unverified against the DNA. TRBV12-2 is annotated as a pseudogene. This CDR3 comprises 21 residues.

The chain couples TRBV6-1 to TRBJ1-2; 11 positions match TRBD1. The V gene's germline CDR1 is MNHNS and CDR2 SASEGT. V shed 0 bases and J 2 bases; nucleotides not matched to a gene: 11. CDR3 length equals 19 residues. The CDR3 region is CASSEAILDRGLGNYGYTF. The CDR3 coding sequence is TGTGCCAGCAGTGAAGCCATCTTGGACAGGGGGCTTGGGAACTATGGCTACACCTTC.

This sequence joins TRBV6-5 and TRBJ2-2; 7 bases match TRBD1. The V and J ends lost 2 bases and 3 bases, in that order; junction bases with no gene match: 0. The length of the CDR3 is 14 residues. Germline CDR1 MNHEY, CDR2 SVGAGI. CDR3 DNA: TGTGCCAGCAGTTACAGGGGGCACACCGGGGAGCTGTTTTTT. It codes for CASSYRGHTGELFF.

This clone was observed a single time. The chain employs TRBV6-5 and TRBJ1-1; no firm D call. With 4 bases removed from V and 8 bases from J, the gap between germline ends came to 20 bases. This CDR3 comprises 15 residues. Germline V gene sequence: CDR1 MNHEY, CDR2 SVGAGI. CDR3 protein: CASSLVKDPLREAFF. Here the CDR3 DNA reads TGTGCCAGCAGTTTAGTTAAGGATCCATTGCGGGAAGCTTTCTTT.

V and J are TRBV28 and TRBJ1-2; D is perhaps TRBD1 (5 bases). The CDR3 extends over 16 amino acids. The germline V and J ends were trimmed by 6 bases and 2 bases, with 19 bases remaining between them. Germline loops: CDR1 MDHEN, CDR2 SYDVKM. CDR3 sequence: CASSRPTQGANYGYTF. CDR3 coding DNA: TGTGCCAGCAGCCGGCCCACCCAGGGTGCCAACTATGGCTACACCTTC.

The rearrangement uses TRBV27 and TRBJ1-2; TRBD1 matches at 7 bases. V shed 4 bases and J 2 bases; nucleotides not matched to a gene: 4. Germline V gene data show CDR1 as MNHEY and CDR2 as SMNVEV (reference sequence). The CDR3 contains 14 residues. CDR3: CASSYGGQNYGYTF. The CDR3 DNA follows: TGTGCCAGCAGTTATGGGGGACAGAACTATGGCTACACCTTC.

The chain couples TRBV4-2 to TRBJ2-1; TRBD1 is a possible D gene (6 bases). Germline V lookup: CDR1 LGHNA, CDR2 YNFKEQ. The CDR3 consists of 18 residues. Trimming pared 0 bases from V and 6 bases from J, leaving 21 bases between. CDR3 region: CASSQDKFGTTNRNEQFF. CDR3 in DNA: TGTGCCAGCAGCCAAGATAAATTCGGGACAACAAATCGCAATGAGCAGTTCTTC.

This rearrangement joins TRBV10-3 to TRBJ2-7; 8 bases line up with TRBD1. The CDR3 has 13 amino acids. The V gene end was trimmed by 9 bases and the J gene end by 0 bases; junction bases not matched to a gene: 4. Germline CDR1 ENHRY, CDR2 SYGVKD. CDR3 protein: CAMTQGGSYEQYF. The CDR3, as DNA: TGTGCCATGACACAGGGGGGCTCCTACGAGCAGTACTTC.

The J gene is TRBJ2-3, the V gene TRBV6-5; TRBD1 aligns across 8 bases. Unmatched junction bases numbered 5, after V lost 6 bases and J lost 3 bases. This CDR3 comprises 14 residues. Per germline, CDR1 MNHEY and CDR2 SVGAGI. CDR3 sequence (DNA): TGTGCCAGCAGCGCAGACAGGGGAACAGATACGCAGTATTTT. Its translation is CASSADRGTDTQYF.

V is TRBV18 and J is TRBJ1-2, with TRBD1 as a possible D gene (6 bases). This CDR3 contains 15 residues. Germline CDR1 is KGHSH and CDR2 is LQKENI. Trimming removed 3 bases at V and 0 bases at J, with 11 bases between. CDR3 coding DNA: TGTGCCAGCTCACCCCAGCGGGGGCCTAACTATGGCTACACCTTC. Amino acid sequence: CASSPQRGPNYGYTF.

The chain recombines TRBV9 with TRBJ1-5; a weak D match, TRBD1 (5 bases). V was trimmed by 7 bases and J by 0 bases, leaving 14 bases between them. This CDR3 is 15 amino acids long. Germline CDR1 reads SGDLS; CDR2 reads YYNGEE. DNA for the CDR3: TGTGCCAGCTCCCCGACAGCCGGTAGCAATCAGCCCCAGCATTTT. It is translated as CASSPTAGSNQPQHF.

The chain recombines TRBV6-1 with TRBJ2-7; 7 bases line up with TRBD1. The length of the CDR3 is 14 residues. In germline, CDR1 is MNHNS, CDR2 SASEGT. The V segment lost 6 bases and the J segment 4 bases; nucleotides outside the gene matches: 9. The CDR3 nucleotides are TGTGCCAGCAGGGGGGACAGTTCGGGATACGAGCAGTACTTC. Protein: CASRGDSSGYEQYF.

CDR3 loop: CSVVRDRGPYEQYF. CDR3 sequence (DNA): TGCAGCGTTGTTAGGGACAGGGGGCCCTACGAGCAGTACTTC. The V call is TRBV29-1, the J call TRBJ2-7; 12 bases agree with TRBD1. CDR3 length equals 14 residues. The V and J ends lost 4 bases and 2 bases, in that order; junction bases with no gene match: 3. Germline V CDR1 and CDR2: SQVTM, ANQGSEA.

The chain combines TRBV19 with TRBJ1-4, with TRBD1 as a possible D gene (6 bases). Trimming stripped 3 bases from V and 8 bases from J, with 13 bases between. The CDR3 is made up of 14 amino acids. Germline V gives CDR1 LNHDA, CDR2 SQIVND (reference sequence). In DNA, the CDR3 is TGTGCCAGTAGTATGCGGGGGGCCGGAGAAAAACTGTTTTTT. Protein product: CASSMRGAGEKLFF. Variable domain in full (rest from reference TRBV19 and TRBJ1-4): DGGITQSPKYLFRKEGQNVTLSCEQNLNHDAMYWYRQDPGQGLRLIYYSQIVNDFQKGDIAEGYSVSREKKESFPLTVTSAQKNPTAFYLCASSMRGAGEKLFFGSGTQLSVL.

The chain joins TRBV19 to TRBJ1-5, with 7 bases that match TRBD1. The V segment lost 7 bases and the J segment 6 bases; nucleotides outside the gene matches: 12. This CDR3 spans 15 amino acids. Looked up from germline, CDR1 is LNHDA and CDR2 is SQIVND (reference sequence). The CDR3 DNA sequence: TGTGCCAGTACCCCTCCACGACAGGGCGGTCAGCCCCAGCATTTT. Translating gives CASTPPRQGGQPQHF.

V gene TRBV28 combines with J gene TRBJ2-7; D unresolved. This CDR3 has 12 residues. V was trimmed by 4 bases and J by 6 bases, leaving 10 bases between them. Germline lookup yields CDR1 MDHEN and CDR2 SYDVKM. CDR3: CASSYILVEQYF. CDR3 DNA sequence: TGTGCCAGCAGTTACATCCTGGTCGAGCAGTACTTC. Combining the CDR3 with reference TRBV28 and TRBJ2-7 gives the whole variable domain DVKVTQSSRYLVKRTGEKVFLECVQDMDHENMFWYRQDPGLGLRLIYFSYDVKMKEKGDIPEGYSVSREKKERFSLILESASTNQTSMYLCASSYILVEQYFGPGTRLTVT.

This chain uses TRBV7-2 with TRBJ1-5, with 7 positions matching TRBD1. The V gene end was trimmed by 5 bases and the J gene end by 6 bases; junction bases not matched to a gene: 13. Per germline, CDR1 SGHTA and CDR2 FQGNSA. This CDR3 has 16 residues. The CDR3 region is CASSRRGLTGFQPQHF. In DNA form, the CDR3 reads TGTGCCAGCAGCCGCCGGGGACTGACAGGGTTTCAGCCCCAGCATTTT.

As DNA, the CDR3 is TGTGCCAGTGGGGGGGGGTACGGCTACACCTTC. Translation: CASGGGYGYTF. The chain links TRBV6-6 to TRBJ1-2; TRBD1 is a possible D gene (5 bases). CDR1 is MNHNY, CDR2 SVGAGI, per germline (reference sequence). The CDR3 extends over 11 amino acids. V lost 9 bases and J 8 bases, leaving 13 bases between the germline ends.